The 8 T cell receptor beta chains below come from one sample, sequenced in a study of blood T cell repertoires in COVID-19. Profiled with immunoSEQ multiplex PCR; TCRdb holds only in-frame clones, not every one. The profile shows 100,000 to 150,000 clones, less than 90% of them singletons. Input material: peripheral blood. These receptors came from a woman older than 75 with acute or convalescent COVID-19.

The rearrangement joins TRBV18 to TRBJ1-2; a weak D match, TRBD1 (5 bases). The CDR3 runs to 13 residues. Trimming shortened V by 5 bases and J by 5 bases, and 12 bases separated the two germline ends. Germline V gene data show CDR1 as KGHSH and CDR2 as LQKENI. The chain's CDR3 is CASSIRGEYGYTF. The CDR3 bases are TGTGCCAGCTCAATTAGGGGCGAGTATGGCTACACCTTC.

DNA of the CDR3: TGTGCCAGCAGCTCTACCCTAGGGACAGGGACCGGCTACACCTTC. As protein: CASSSTLGTGTGYTF. V is TRBV7-9 and J is TRBJ1-2, with TRBD1 identical over 9 bases. The ends lost 4 bases at V and 8 bases at J; junction bases unmatched: 11. The CDR3 covers 15 residues. Germline V gene lookup returns CDR1 SEHNR and CDR2 FQNEAQ (reference sequence).

CDR3 bases: TGTGCCAGCTCACCGATAAACAGGGACGAGCAGTACGTC. Translated: CASSPINRDEQYV. This chain uses TRBV18 with TRBJ2-7; a possible D gene is TRBD1 (6 bases). The CDR3 sequence is 13 residues long. Looked up from germline, CDR1 is KGHSH and CDR2 is LQKENI. Deletions cut 3 bases from V and 5 bases from J, with 11 bases between.

The V call is TRBV9, the J call TRBJ2-2, with TRBD1 as a possible D gene (5 bases). CDR3 length: 14 amino acids. V dropped 0 bases and J dropped 7 bases, with 10 bases sitting between them. Germline V gene lookup returns CDR1 SGDLS and CDR2 YYNGEE. In DNA, the CDR3 is TGTGCCAGCAGCGTAGCAGGGTGGAGCGGGGAGCTGTTTTTT. This sequence encodes CASSVAGWSGELFF.

The sample holds many counts of this clone. The CDR3 loop reads CASSFGGGSGSSYEQYF. CDR3 nucleotide sequence: TGCGCCAGCAGCTTTGGGGGAGGGTCAGGGAGCTCCTACGAGCAGTACTTC. The chain employs TRBV5-1 and TRBJ2-7; 7 bases fit TRBD2. After removal of 2 bases from V and 0 bases from J, the junction contained 11 bases not matched to a gene. The V gene's germline CDR1 is SGHRS and CDR2 YFSETQ. This CDR3 has 17 residues.

This sequence joins TRBV7-9 and TRBJ1-2; D is undetermined. Germline values: CDR1 SEHNR, CDR2 FQNEAQ (reference sequence). The germline V and J ends were trimmed by 5 bases and 5 bases, with 9 bases remaining between them. The CDR3 length is 12 residues. The CDR3 loop reads CASSPLLYGYTF. The CDR3 bases are TGTGCCAGCAGCCCCCTTTTGTATGGCTACACCTTC.

CDR3 coding DNA: TGTGCCAGCAGCGCGGACAGGGGAGATAGTGGCTACACCTTC. Protein product: CASSADRGDSGYTF. The genes are TRBV9 and TRBJ1-2; TRBD1 aligns across 9 bases. V was pared by 3 bases and J by 7 bases, with 7 bases of the junction left unmatched. Germline values: CDR1 SGDLS, CDR2 YYNGEE. The CDR3 has 14 residues.

This chain links TRBV5-1 with TRBJ2-7; 10 nucleotides agree with TRBD1. The CDR3 totals 14 residues. J was trimmed by 2 bases and V by 3 bases; bases with no gene match: 2. Germline lookup yields CDR1 SGHRS and CDR2 YFSETQ. CDR3 bases: TGCGCCAGCAGCTCCGGGACAGGGGCCTACGAGCAGTACTTC. It yields the protein CASSSGTGAYEQYF.